This T cell receptor (beta chain) comes out of a study of early T cells in non-severe SARS-CoV-2 infection. Looking at the study overall: Sequencing targeted bulk RNA from unsorted whole blood, leaving chains unpaired. Study-wide findings and caveats: VDJdb-based annotation leaned toward anti-spike CD8 responses and missed private and CD4 specificities.

The CDR3 is 15 residues long. Germline V CDR1 and CDR2: DFQATT, SNEGSKA (reference sequence). V trimming: 5 bases; J trimming: 0 bases; junction bases outside the gene matches: 4. The sample holds a few counts of this clonotype. Antigen: not known. Unique molecular identifiers were attached to individual cDNA molecules. TCRdb redid the calling of the 5' RACE reads with MiXCR, one entry per CDR3 protein. The top ten clones hold about 4% of a sample with about 32,000 distinct CDR3 sequences, approximately 5.2% of them seen once. The TCR was taken from an adult who was a healthcare worker with PCR-confirmed SARS-CoV-2 infection or an uninfected control (not recorded which). Sequencing was carried out using whole blood. This chain joins TRBV20-1 and TRBJ2-6; 7 bases map to TRBD1. The CDR3 coding sequence is TGCAGTGCTCAACAGGGGCCCTCTGGGGCCAACGTCCTGACTTTC. Translating gives CSAQQGPSGANVLTF.